What follows are 21 T cell receptor beta chains derived from one specimen sequenced in a study of T-cell reconstitution after alpha-beta-depleted transplantation in children. Unique molecular identifiers were incorporated during preparation of the TCRbeta library. TCRdb re-called the PCR reads with MiXCR, one entry per CDR3 protein. This sample yields fewer than 250,000 distinct CDR3 sequences, of which more than 15% are seen a single time; roughly two fifths belongs to the top ten. Sequenced here: PBMCs, mostly from graft donor cells, sampled 360 days after TCRalphabeta/CD19-depleted stem cell transplant. The receptor set was obtained from a male patient between 2 and 15 years old who had a stem cell transplant for acute lymphoblastic leukemia, so the T cells may come from the graft donor.

Comment on this clonotype: Since a much larger clone is just one base distant, this may be a read error. The J gene is TRBJ2-7, the V gene TRBV4-3; 8 nucleotides agree with TRBD1. CDR1 LGHNA and CDR2 YSLEER come from the germline V gene. V lost 4 bases and J lost 0; bases outside the gene matches: 8. The length of the CDR3 is 16 residues. In DNA form, the CDR3 reads TGCGCCAGCAGCCTAGAAGCGACAGGGGTCTCCTACGAGCAGTACTTC. Amino acid sequence: CASSLEATGVSYEQYF.

The chain recombines TRBV10-3 with TRBJ2-5; 10 bases match TRBD2. With V trimmed by 7 bases and J by 4 bases, 9 bases remained unmatched. The CDR3 is 15 amino acids. CDR1 and CDR2 from the germline V gene are ENHRY and SYGVKD. The CDR3 protein is CAITASGRTGETQYF. The CDR3 nucleotides are TGTGCCATCACGGCTAGCGGGAGAACGGGAGAGACCCAGTACTTC.

In this sample, this clonotype turned up a few times. The chain couples TRBV20-1 to TRBJ2-1, with D unresolved. CDR1 and CDR2 (germline): DFQATT, SNEGSKA (reference sequence). The CDR3 runs to 12 residues. The V and J ends lost 2 bases and 7 bases respectively, with 9 bases between them. The CDR3 loop is CSARKWLNEQFF. CDR3 in DNA: TGCAGTGCTAGAAAGTGGTTGAATGAGCAGTTCTTC.

J is TRBJ2-1 and V is TRBV20-1; 8 bases map to TRBD2. Germline CDR1 and CDR2: DFQATT and SNEGSKA (reference sequence). The length of the CDR3 is 14 residues. V was clipped by 2 bases and J by 9 bases; unmatched bases: 9. CDR3 loop: CSARFSGTTSEQFF. The CDR3 DNA is TGCAGTGCTAGATTTAGCGGGACAACAAGTGAGCAGTTCTTC.

This clonotype showed up just a few times. The CDR3 nucleotides read TGTGCCAGCAGCGTATCAGGGGGAGCGAACACCGGGGAGCTGTTTTTT. This codes for CASSVSGGANTGELFF. The chain has TRBV9 and TRBJ2-2, with TRBD1 identical over 7 bases. After removal of 1 base from V and 0 bases from J, the junction contained 3 bases not matched to a gene. Germline-derived CDR1 and CDR2 are SGDLS and YYNGEE. This CDR3 is 16 amino acids long.

The V gene is TRBV7-6, the J gene TRBJ2-2; TRBD2 aligns across 16 bases. This CDR3 is built from 17 residues. The germline gives CDR1 SGHVS, CDR2 FNYEAQ. V lost 5 bases to trimming and J lost 8 bases; unmatched junction nucleotides: 8. CDR3 DNA: TGTGCCAGCAGCCACGGGACTAGCGGGGGGGCCATTGGGGAGCTGTTTTTT. This gives the protein CASSHGTSGGAIGELFF.

The CDR3, as DNA: TGTGCCAGCAGTTTCCTTCTAGCGGGGGGTAGCGATGAGCAGTTCTTC. This encodes CASSFLLAGGSDEQFF. V and J are TRBV12-3 or TRBV12-4 and TRBJ2-1; 11 nucleotides line up with TRBD2. Trimming cost V 3 bases and J 8 bases; bases outside gene matches: 9. The CDR3 runs 16 residues.

This chain joins TRBV27 and TRBJ2-7, with TRBD1 matching 7 bases. V lost 4 bases, J lost 1 base, and 7 bases stayed unmatched. CDR3 size: 15 residues. Germline V CDR1 and CDR2: MNHEY, SMNVEV (reference sequence). CDR3 coding DNA: TGTGCCAGCAGTTCCTCCGGGACAGCTTCCTACGAGCAGTACTTC. It encodes CASSSSGTASYEQYF.

There are a few counts of this clonotype. The chain has TRBV29-1 and TRBJ2-7, with D perhaps matching TRBD2 (5 bases). Germline CDR1 SQVTM, CDR2 ANQGSEA. The CDR3 is 13 amino acids. The V end lost 5 bases, the J end lost 5 bases, and 16 bases lay between the germline ends. The CDR3 here is CSVRSLGNNEQYF. The CDR3 DNA reads TGCAGCGTTCGGAGCCTCGGGAATAACGAGCAGTACTTC.

This chain links TRBV5-4 with TRBJ2-5; the D gene could be TRBD1 or TRBD2 (5 bases each). Per the germline V gene, CDR1 is SGHNT and CDR2 is YYREEE (reference sequence). The germline V and J ends were trimmed by 4 bases and 1 base, with 8 bases remaining between them. The CDR3 covers 13 residues. CDR3 amino acids: CASSMGTQETQYF. Written as DNA, the CDR3 is TGTGCCAGCAGCATGGGGACCCAAGAGACCCAGTACTTC. The complete variable domain, with remaining parts taken from reference TRBV5-4 and TRBJ2-5, reads ETGVTQSPTHLIKTRGQQVTLRCSSQSGHNTVSWYQQALGQGPQFIFQYYREEENGRGNFPPRFSGLQFPNYSSELNVNALELDDSALYLCASSMGTQETQYFGPGTRLLVL.

V gene TRBV9 combines with J gene TRBJ2-1; the D gene could be TRBD1 or TRBD2 (5 bases each). From germline, CDR1 is SGDLS and CDR2 YYNGEE. The V and J ends lost 3 bases and 6 bases respectively, with 10 bases between them. This CDR3 contains 13 residues. This CDR3 reads CASSAWDVNEQFF. CDR3 bases: TGTGCCAGCAGCGCTTGGGACGTCAATGAGCAGTTCTTC.

The chain links TRBV10-3 to TRBJ1-1; unclear D gene. CDR3 length: 14 residues. Trimming took off 2 bases at V and 1 base at J, with 8 bases between the two ends. Germline values: CDR1 ENHRY, CDR2 SYGVKD. The CDR3: CAISEGRPNTEAFF. CDR3 sequence (DNA): TGTGCCATCAGTGAGGGGCGGCCGAACACTGAAGCTTTCTTT.

This clonotype was found a few times. The genes are TRBV10-2 and TRBJ2-1; unclear D gene. Germline CDR1 and CDR2: WSHSY and SAAADI. Trimming left V 4 bases short and J 9 bases short, with 7 bases between. CDR3 length equals 11 residues. The CDR3 here is CASSAVGEQFF. The CDR3 DNA sequence: TGCGCCAGCAGTGCGGTGGGTGAGCAGTTCTTC.

In its sample, this clonotype was seen a few times. The rearrangement links TRBV6-1 to TRBJ2-3, with 8 bases lining up with TRBD2. The germline V gene has CDR1 MNHNS and CDR2 SASEGT. The V gene end was trimmed by 6 bases and the J gene end by 1 base; junction bases not matched to a gene: 3. There are 14 residues in the CDR3. CDR3 DNA sequence: TGTGCCAGCAGACGGCGGGGGGGCACAGATACGCAGTATTTT. Translation: CASRRRGGTDTQYF.

This clonotype was seen a few times. The chain employs TRBV10-3 and TRBJ2-5; 10 nucleotides line up with TRBD1. The germline V gene encodes CDR1 ENHRY and CDR2 SYGVKD. This CDR3 is 12 amino acids long. J lost 6 bases, V lost 10 bases, and 5 bases had no gene match. The CDR3 is CATGTGDKTQYF. The CDR3 nucleotides are TGTGCCACCGGGACAGGGGATAAGACCCAGTACTTC.

The chain recombines TRBV3-1 with TRBJ2-3; 8 positions match TRBD2. The junction had 9 bases not matched to a gene; V was cut back by 1 base and J by 6 bases. The CDR3 totals 16 residues. The germline CDR1 and CDR2 sequences are LGHDT and YNNKEL (reference sequence). CDR3 region: CASSQVGGGLPDTQYF. CDR3 in DNA: TGTGCCAGCAGCCAAGTGGGCGGGGGGCTACCGGATACGCAGTATTTT.

This clonotype has only one observation. This chain joins TRBV15 and TRBJ1-2; D may be TRBD1 (5 bases). The CDR3 is 14 residues long. The germline V and J ends were trimmed by 0 bases and 6 bases, with 11 bases remaining between them. The V gene's germline CDR1 is LNHNV and CDR2 YYDKDF (reference sequence). CDR3 coding DNA: TGTGCCACCAGCAGAGACTCGGGGGGTCATGGCTACACCTTC. Protein sequence: CATSRDSGGHGYTF.

The genes are TRBV7-8 and TRBJ2-1; possibly TRBD1 or TRBD2 for D (6 bases each). Germline V gene data show CDR1 as SGHVS and CDR2 as FQNEAQ. V was cut by 2 bases and J by 3 bases, with 14 bases left in between. The CDR3 contains 16 residues. CDR3 amino acids: CASSLYPGAVYNEQFF. CDR3 coding DNA: TGTGCCAGCAGCTTATACCCGGGGGCCGTCTACAATGAGCAGTTCTTC.

The gene calls are TRBV12-3 or TRBV12-4 and TRBJ1-5; no clear D gene. Trimming cost V 3 bases and J 6 bases, with 12 bases left between them. This CDR3 comprises 14 residues. CDR3 coding DNA: TGTGCCAGCAGTTTTCTGGTGGGTGCTCAGCCCCAGCATTTT. This translates into CASSFLVGAQPQHF.

The genes are TRBV4-3 and TRBJ2-1, with 10 bases aligning to TRBD2. The CDR3 spans 19 residues. Germline V gene lookup returns CDR1 LGHNA and CDR2 YSLEER. J was trimmed by 0 bases and V by 4 bases; bases with no gene match: 12. The CDR3 loop reads CASSPLGGTSESSYNEQFF. The CDR3 DNA reads TGCGCCAGCAGCCCGCTCGGCGGGACTAGCGAGAGCTCCTACAATGAGCAGTTCTTC.

This clonotype was detected a few times. This chain joins TRBV5-1 and TRBJ1-2; D unresolved. V dropped 0 bases and J dropped 2 bases, with 8 bases sitting between them. The CDR3 spans 14 residues. Germline lookup yields CDR1 SGHRS and CDR2 YFSETQ. Written as DNA, the CDR3 is TGCGCCAGCAGCTTGGGGGTCTTCAACTATGGCTACACCTTC. This sequence encodes CASSLGVFNYGYTF.